This T cell receptor beta chain was found in a study of T-cell reconstitution after alpha-beta-depleted transplantation in children. Preparation of the TCRbeta library used unique molecular identifiers. TCRdb reprocessed the PCR reads via MiXCR and lists one record per CDR3 protein. This sample has hundreds of thousands of distinct CDR3 sequences, with 15% to 20% found just once. Trimming removed 4 bases from V and 4 bases from J, with 8 bases in between. The germline V gene has CDR1 DFQATT and CDR2 SNEGSKA (reference sequence). The CDR3 extends over 12 amino acids. The source is a human donor who donated a stem cell graft to a child with acute lymphoblastic leukemia. The sample was PBMCs from the stem cell graft donor, taken from the stem cell graft. The chain links TRBV20-1 to TRBJ2-1, with D perhaps TRBD1 (5 bases). The CDR3 DNA is TGCAGTGCTACCCGACAGTACAATGAGCAGTTCTTC. Encoded protein: CSATRQYNEQFF.